This is a list of T cell receptor beta chains from one sample in a study of regulatory T cells in long-lasting Graves disease. MiXCR was run by TCRdb on the multiplex PCR reads, yielding one entry per CDR3 protein. The table has 550,000 to 700,000 distinct CDR3 sequences, about 15% seen once. The same data also contributed to another study, on T cells in Graves' hyperthyroidism and ophthalmopathy.

The sequencing used peripheral blood mononuclear cells (PBMCs), collected at new diagnosis, from a patient treated with antithyroid drugs. The receptor set was obtained from a man between 18 and 35 years old with Graves disease. CDR3s include the opening cysteine and the closing phenylalanine or tryptophan. Fields, in order: D gene, J gene, V gene, clone size, CDR3 protein, CDR3 DNA. The D gene is left open where the match is weak. Clone sizes are given selectively: once, few, many, or a class where the clone is expanded.

D: NA
J: TRBJ2-3
V: TRBV11-2
size: many
CDR3: CASSLGGADTQYF
DNA: TGTGCCAGCAGCTTAGGGGGAGCAGATACGCAGTATTTT

D: NA
J: TRBJ2-7
V: TRBV5-1
size: few
CDR3: CASSFSPSTYEQYF
DNA: TGCGCCAGCAGCTTTTCGCCCTCGACCTACGAGCAGTACTTC

D: NA
J: TRBJ2-4
V: TRBV27
size: few
CDR3: CASSQCGGAKNIQYF
DNA: TGTGCCAGCAGTCAATGCGGAGGGGCCAAAAACATTCAGTACTTC

D: NA
J: TRBJ1-1
V: TRBV29-1
size: NA
CDR3: CSGERGSNTEAFF
DNA: TGCAGCGGCGAACGGGGCTCGAACACTGAAGCTTTCTTT

D: NA
J: TRBJ2-7
V: TRBV20-1
size: many
CDR3: CSARSFGYEQYF
DNA: TGCAGTGCTAGAAGTTTTGGGTACGAGCAGTACTTC

D: TRBD1
J: TRBJ2-7
V: TRBV6-5
size: NA
CDR3: CASSYSRGQDTYNEQYF
DNA: TGTGCCAGCAGTTACTCCCGAGGACAGGATACCTACAATGAGCAGTACTTC

D: NA
J: TRBJ2-1
V: TRBV5-5
size: NA
CDR3: CSSSRAALYNEQFF
DNA: TGTTCCAGCAGCCGGGCTGCACTCTACAATGAGCAGTTCTTC

D: TRBD2
J: TRBJ2-7
V: TRBV20-1
size: many
CDR3: CSAPRGGSSPHEQYF
DNA: TGCAGTGCCCCACGGGGCGGGAGTTCTCCCCACGAGCAGTACTTC

D: TRBD1
J: TRBJ2-2
V: TRBV28
size: many
CDR3: CASDRVDTGELFF
DNA: TGTGCCAGCGACAGGGTCGACACCGGGGAGCTGTTTTTT

D: TRBD2
J: TRBJ2-5
V: TRBV20-1
size: many
CDR3: CSARDPGTSGRGETQYF
DNA: TGCAGTGCTAGAGATCCAGGGACTAGCGGGAGAGGAGAGACCCAGTACTTC

D: NA
J: TRBJ1-2
V: TRBV27
size: many
CDR3: CASTPNGDHYGYTF
DNA: TGTGCCAGCACTCCTAATGGGGATCACTATGGCTACACCTTC

D: NA
J: TRBJ1-1
V: TRBV18
size: many
CDR3: CASSPPGRGNTEAFF
DNA: TGTGCCAGCTCACCGCCCGGGAGAGGGAACACTGAAGCTTTCTTT

D: NA
J: TRBJ1-2
V: TRBV27
size: many
CDR3: CASSFRGDGYTF
DNA: TGTGCCAGCAGTTTCAGGGGAGATGGCTACACCTTC

D: NA
J: TRBJ1-4
V: TRBV7-6
size: NA
CDR3: CASSLTALTNEKLFF
DNA: TGTGCCAGCAGCTTGACAGCCCTAACTAATGAAAAACTGTTTTTT

D: NA
J: TRBJ2-1
V: TRBV5-1
size: many
CDR3: CASSWWGDGNEQFF
DNA: TGCGCCAGCAGCTGGTGGGGGGATGGCAATGAGCAGTTCTTC

D: NA
J: TRBJ2-1
V: TRBV27
size: many
CDR3: CASSRQGSYNEQFF
DNA: TGTGCCAGCAGCAGGCAGGGGTCTTACAATGAGCAGTTCTTC